This T cell receptor (beta chain) comes out of a study of cytomegalovirus exposure and HLA in healthy donors. The PCR was carried out with 60 Vbeta primers and 13 Jbeta primers. Generated by immunoSEQ multiplex PCR, the TCRdb table keeps only in-frame clones and is missing some. The profile shows about 160,000 clones, around 72% of them singletons. With respect to this clone: Its matching antigen is unknown.

Study outcomes and limitations: Across donors, most TCRs were seen rarely, yet some public ones were widespread.

Germline-derived CDR1 and CDR2 are SGHNT and YYREEE (reference sequence). V lost 4 bases, J lost 3 bases, and 14 bases lay in between. The CDR3 contains 14 residues. This TCR was sampled from a middle-aged man in good health and CMV-seropositive. Sample: PBMCs. The chain couples TRBV5-4 to TRBJ2-7; a possible D gene is TRBD2 (6 bases). CDR3 nucleotides: TGTGCCAGCAGCCAGTTCTTGGGGGGCTACGAGCAGTACTTC. This encodes CASSQFLGGYEQYF.